The source of this T cell receptor beta chain is a study of beta chain features in type 1 diabetes. Findings of the study overall: The analysis here could not establish whether HLA type shapes TCRB rearrangement. Relative to healthy donors, patients appeared to have naive, central memory and Treg TCRB repertoires that were more similar. People with Type 1 diabetes carried modestly yet significantly shorter TCRB CDR3s in all four CD4+ subsets.

Sequencing targeted expressed TCRB transcripts, as all isolated RNA had been reverse transcribed. The method was immunoSEQ multiplex PCR; TCRdb's version includes in-frame clones alone and lacks a portion of them. The sample shows 300,000 to 350,000 clones, less than 15% of them seen only once. As concerns this clone: The antigen remains undetermined.

The receptor was derived from a woman younger than 35 with type 1 diabetes. Sequencing was performed on naive CD4+ T cells from blood.

CDR3 sequence reads: CASRQGLAGGEQFF. The CDR3 nucleotides are TGTGCCAGTAGGCAGGGGCTAGCGGGAGGGGAGCAGTTCTTC. The chain joins TRBV19 to TRBJ2-1; 12 bases are shared with TRBD2. Per the germline V gene, CDR1 is LNHDA and CDR2 is SQIVND (reference sequence). The junction had 7 bases not matched to a gene; V was cut back by 6 bases and J by 10 bases. This CDR3 has 14 residues.